Listed below are T cell receptor beta chains from one sample, sequenced in a study of T cells expressing NK-cell markers. TCRdb reanalyzed the 5' RACE reads, giving one entry per CDR3 protein sequence and no DNA. Recorded for this sample: approximately 440,000 distinct CDR3 sequences. Sequencing was performed on blood T cells: a sorted CD56 or NKG2C T cell subset, CD4+ or CD8+ T cells, or bulk PBMC T cells (not recorded which). The receptor set was obtained from a woman between 50 and 59 years old in good health. The CDR3 runs from the conserved cysteine through the conserved F or W.

cdr3_length	v_call	j_call	cdr3_aa
14	TRBV4-1	TRBJ1-1	CASSQPRESTEAFF
15	TRBV11-2	TRBJ2-1	CASSWGGTGYNEQFF
16	TRBV24-1	TRBJ2-2	CATSARQGLNTGELFF
15	TRBV10-3	TRBJ2-5	CAIGLGLAGEKTQYF
14	TRBV20-1	TRBJ2-7	CSGKSGTGVDEQYF
12	TRBV12-3/TRBV12-4	TRBJ2-1	CASRSHGQLQFF
13	TRBV20-1	TRBJ2-3	CSAGGQTTDTQYF
15	TRBV12-3/TRBV12-4	TRBJ2-7	CASSFPNKGLGEQYF
14	TRBV6-1	TRBJ1-2	CASISQGGNRGYTF
14	TRBV5-1	TRBJ1-6	CASRAGSLNSPLHF
13	TRBV11-3	TRBJ2-1	CASSLPPHYEQFF
14	TRBV3-1	TRBJ2-1	CASSQGVRQGEQFF
15	TRBV7-9	TRBJ1-6	CASSRLAGTGGMNHF
15	TRBV2	TRBJ2-3	CASSVGLAEIDTQYF
16	TRBV4-2	TRBJ1-2	CASSQDKGGLGYGYTF
16	TRBV12-3/TRBV12-4	TRBJ2-1	CASSSTTSFSYNEQFF
15	TRBV30	TRBJ2-2	CAWTQRRGWTGELFF
14	TRBV12-3/TRBV12-4	TRBJ2-7	CASSFRASYHEQYF
13	TRBV20-1	TRBJ1-6	CSARSFGNSPLHF
14	TRBV20-1	TRBJ1-1	CSAIQNGGPTEAFF
16	TRBV20-1	TRBJ1-5	CSAKNPGQVTYQPQHF
14	TRBV28	TRBJ1-5	CASLVTGAGQPQHF
19	TRBV4-1	TRBJ2-3	CASSYEKRTSNINTDTQYF
14	TRBV20-1	TRBJ2-3	CSATDQGLTDTQYF
15	TRBV30	TRBJ1-4	CAWSAYSRAPWELFF
12	TRBV6-2/TRBV6-3	TRBJ2-7	CASSVNRYEQYF
13	TRBV3-1	TRBJ2-1	CASSQEVAGGQFF
15	TRBV28	TRBJ1-4	CASSLRQGASEKLFF
14	TRBV12-3/TRBV12-4	TRBJ1-1	CASSLRGRHTEAFF
17	TRBV6-1	TRBJ1-6	CASTPAGASSYNSPLHF
17	TRBV11-2	TRBJ2-3	CASSVTGGRSRADTQYF
17	TRBV11-2	TRBJ2-3	CASSYRFPGLAKDTQYF
16	TRBV12-3/TRBV12-4	TRBJ1-1	CASSREAGQGGTEAFF
15	TRBV18	TRBJ1-1	CASSPRQSQNTEAFF
22	TRBV2	TRBJ2-1	CASSEGTGVDSGGGASYNEQFF
15	TRBV7-2	TRBJ2-3	CASSSGATSTDTQYF